The clone carrying this T cell receptor beta chain came up a few times. This sample was taken from a study of T cells after yellow fever vaccination. Study information: Preparing low-cell-number fractions relied on SMART-Seq v4 Ultra Low Input.

The study made its TCR cDNA through 5'RACE template switching. That step introduced a universal primer site along with UMIs. TCRdb recomputed calls from the 5' RACE reads with MiXCR, one row per CDR3 protein. Of approximately 510,000 distinct CDR3 sequences listed, less than 25% are singletons. The V gene end was trimmed by 1 base and the J gene end by 2 bases; junction bases not matched to a gene: 3. CDR3 size: 15 residues. Per the germline V gene, CDR1 is LGHDT and CDR2 is YNNKEL (reference sequence). The TCR comes from a man aged 18 to 29 who received the YFV17D yellow fever vaccine. The chain recombines TRBV3-1 with TRBJ2-3; 7 bases match TRBD2. Here the sequenced sample was PBMCs, taken approximately 20 days after the first yellow fever vaccination. CDR3 sequence (DNA): TGTGCCAGCAGCCAAGGCGGACTAGACACAGATACGCAGTATTTT. It translates to CASSQGGLDTDTQYF.